Given below is one T cell receptor beta chain in context. The data originate from a study of blood T cells in healthy people across ages. With a J-beta primer mix and a sample-barcoded 5' primer, a second PCR ran 7 to 11 cycles. Every sample gave at least 2.5 million paired-end reads containing CDR3. TCRdb used MiXCR to reprocess the 5' RACE reads, holding one entry per CDR3 protein. The sample has approximately 1.5 million distinct CDR3 sequences; approximately 43% are singletons. Total RNA, at least 6 micrograms per sample, was extracted from PBMCs. The CDR3 covers 15 residues. The germline CDR1 and CDR2 sequences are SGHRS and YFSETQ. Trimming pared 4 bases from V and 2 bases from J, leaving 13 bases between.

The source material was blood. The source of this sequence is a woman aged 18-35 years in good health. The rearrangement links TRBV5-1 to TRBJ2-1, with D perhaps TRBD1 or TRBD2 (5 bases each). This CDR3 is CASSLRDHTYNEQFF. The CDR3 DNA follows: TGCGCCAGCAGCCTCCGGGACCACACCTACAATGAGCAGTTCTTC. Looking up the rest from reference TRBV5-1 and TRBJ2-1 gives the full variable domain: KAGVTQTPRYLIKTRGQQVTLSCSPISGHRSVSWYQQTPGQGLQFLFEYFSETQRNKGNFPGRFSGRQFSNSRSEMNVSTLELGDSALYLCASSLRDHTYNEQFFGPGTRLTVL.